The clone carrying this TCR beta chain was seen ten or more times. Antigen: not known. The data stem from a study of regulatory T cells in long-lasting Graves disease. Study observations and caveats: Patients whose Graves' disease persisted exhibited lower TCR diversity than those newly diagnosed.

Time point noted: newly diagnosed GD, antithyroid drugs for less than 3 months. From PBMCs, RNA was extracted and then used to make the TCR library. In building TCR beta libraries, iRepertoire HTBI primers were used together with Arm-PCR of CDR3 regions. TCRdb fed the multiplex PCR reads into MiXCR, producing one record per CDR3 protein. The sample records 420,000 or so distinct CDR3 sequences, roughly 15% being singletons. Trimming removed 6 bases at V and 2 bases at J, with 18 bases between. This CDR3 has 16 residues. The germline CDR1 and CDR2 sequences are SNHLY and FYNNEI. These data also formed part of another study, on T cells in Graves' hyperthyroidism and ophthalmopathy. As reported in that work: Uncontrolled infection, other autoimmune disease, pregnancy or lactation barred patients from enrollment. Orbital computed tomography, thyroid ultrasound, serum thyroxine and TRAb, and clinical symptoms together informed the diagnoses.

The genes are TRBV2 and TRBJ2-3, with D tentatively TRBD2 (5 bases). This sample comprised peripheral blood mononuclear cells (PBMCs), obtained at new diagnosis, from a patient treated with antithyroid drugs. The sequence came from a young woman with Graves disease. CDR3 amino acids: CASSQNAPGSTDTQYF. CDR3 nucleotides: TGTGCCAGCAGCCAAAACGCCCCGGGATCCACAGATACGCAGTATTTT.